This T cell receptor (beta chain) emerged from a study of blood T cell repertoires in COVID-19. Using immunoSEQ multiplex PCR, the repertoire was profiled, and TCRdb retains in-frame clones only, with some absent. This table holds 200,000 to 250,000 clones, around 81% found once. Germline V gene lookup returns CDR1 WNHNN and CDR2 SYGVQD (reference sequence). The CDR3 is 13 residues long. The trim removed 4 bases at V and 8 bases at J, leaving 7 bases unmatched. The clonotype comes from an elderly woman with COVID-19, enrolled during active disease. V gene TRBV10-1 combines with J gene TRBJ1-2; 7 positions match TRBD1. Sequenced input: peripheral blood. CDR3 nucleotides: TGCGCCAGCAGTGCTCGACAGGGAGGAGGCTACACCTTC. It encodes CASSARQGGGYTF.